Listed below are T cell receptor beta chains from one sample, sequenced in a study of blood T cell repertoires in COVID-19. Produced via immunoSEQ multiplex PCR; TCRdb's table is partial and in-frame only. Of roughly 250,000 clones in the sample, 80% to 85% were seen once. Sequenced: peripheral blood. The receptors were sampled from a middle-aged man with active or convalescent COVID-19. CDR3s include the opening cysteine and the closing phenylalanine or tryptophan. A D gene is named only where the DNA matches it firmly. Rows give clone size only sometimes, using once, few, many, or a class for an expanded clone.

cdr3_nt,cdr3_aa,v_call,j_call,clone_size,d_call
TGTGCCAGCAGTTCCGCGACTCGTATCCAAGAGACCCAGTACTTC,CASSSATRIQETQYF,TRBV6-5,TRBJ2-5,-,-
TGTGCCAGCAGCTTAGGACTAGCGGGGACAGATACGCAGTATTTT,CASSLGLAGTDTQYF,TRBV7-3,TRBJ2-3,-,TRBD2
TGTGCCAGTAGAGTTGGGACAGGGGTTTTCGCGAACACCGGGGAGCTGTTTTTT,CASRVGTGVFANTGELFF,TRBV19,TRBJ2-2,-,TRBD1
TGTGCCAGCACGGGGGGGCGAGGCACCGGGGAGCTGTTTTTT,CASTGGRGTGELFF,TRBV7-2,TRBJ2-2,-,TRBD2
TGTGCCAGCAGACAGGGGCAGGCCTACGAGCAGTACTTC,CASRQGQAYEQYF,TRBV6-5,TRBJ2-7,-,TRBD1
TGCGCCAGCAGCCAAGACACCCACACAGGGGAGAACTATGGCTACACCTTC,CASSQDTHTGENYGYTF,TRBV4-1,TRBJ1-2,-,TRBD1
TGTGCCAGTAGTATTGGCATACACACTGAAGCTTTCTTT,CASSIGIHTEAFF,TRBV19,TRBJ1-1,-,-
TGCGCCAGCAGCTTGGGGGAACAGGGGCGCCACTATGGCTACACCTTC,CASSLGEQGRHYGYTF,TRBV5-1,TRBJ1-2,-,TRBD1
TGTGCCAGCAGCCCTAGCGGGGGGGTGACCGGGGAGCTGTTTTTT,CASSPSGGVTGELFF,TRBV7-2,TRBJ2-2,-,TRBD2
TGTGCCAGCAGTTACTCCGAGGTCGCAGACACAGATACGCAGTATTTT,CASSYSEVADTDTQYF,TRBV6-5,TRBJ2-3,-,-
TGCGCCAGCAGCTGGAGCGGGGGAGAGGATACGCAGTATTTT,CASSWSGGEDTQYF,TRBV5-1,TRBJ2-3,once,TRBD2
TGCGCCAGCAGCATATCACAGGGTACTACTGGAAACACCATATATTTT,CASSISQGTTGNTIYF,TRBV5-1,TRBJ1-3,once,-
TGTGCCAGCAGCGGAGACAGAGGAGCTGAAGCTTTCTTT,CASSGDRGAEAFF,TRBV9,TRBJ1-1,-,-
TGCGCCAGCAGCTTTCTCCAGACAGGGCCTCACTCCTACGAGCAGTACTTC,CASSFLQTGPHSYEQYF,TRBV5-1,TRBJ2-7,once,TRBD1
TGTGCCAGCAGCTTAGTCTCCGGACAGAACACCGGGGAGCTGTTTTTT,CASSLVSGQNTGELFF,TRBV7-9,TRBJ2-2,-,-
TGTGCCAGCAGGCCGGGATCCTCGAACACTGAAGCTTTCTTT,CASRPGSSNTEAFF,TRBV6-4,TRBJ1-1,few,-
TGTGCCAGCAGCTCACGGGACAGGGCTGGGACCGGGGAGCTGTTTTTT,CASSSRDRAGTGELFF,TRBV7-9,TRBJ2-2,-,TRBD1